This section outlines one T cell receptor beta chain sequence together with its context. The target antigen is unknown. This specimen includes other DNA sequences encoding the same CDR3. This entry is derived from a study of shared clonotypes between healthy human individuals. Background on the study: Those who served as donors were a couple of women and three men between the ages of 18 and 49.

The CDR3 has 13 residues. V was clipped by 6 bases and J by 2 bases, with 10 bases between them. From germline, CDR1 is LNHDA and CDR2 SQIVND (reference sequence). Profiled with immunoSEQ multiplex PCR; TCRdb holds only in-frame clones, not every one. The table lists approximately 500,000 clones, 79% of them singletons. Regarding the study as a whole: The sampled material consisted only of blood, and tissue repertoires are likely to differ.

Sequenced input: PBMCs. The V call is TRBV19, the J call TRBJ2-5, with D unresolved. This sequence was found in a middle-aged woman in good health. Some clones in this sample may be carry-over from other donors' samples. CDR3 amino acids: CASSLGNQETQYF. Written as DNA, the CDR3 is TGTGCCAGTAGCTTAGGAAATCAAGAGACCCAGTACTTC.